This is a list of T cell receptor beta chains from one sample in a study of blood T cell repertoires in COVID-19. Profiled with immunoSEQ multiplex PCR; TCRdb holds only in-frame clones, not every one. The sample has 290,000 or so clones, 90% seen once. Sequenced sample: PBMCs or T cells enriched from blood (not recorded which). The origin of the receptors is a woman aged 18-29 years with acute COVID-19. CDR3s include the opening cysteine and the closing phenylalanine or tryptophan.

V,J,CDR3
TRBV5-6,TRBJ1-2,CASSLSTIYGYTF
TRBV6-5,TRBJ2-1,CASRETQSAEQFF
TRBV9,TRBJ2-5,CASNSRVAGGEETQYF
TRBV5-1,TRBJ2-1,CASSFPSYNEQFF
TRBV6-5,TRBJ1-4,CASSYGDYPGKLFF
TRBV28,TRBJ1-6,CASSTAGVNSPLHF
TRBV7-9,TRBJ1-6,CASSLESTDSSPLHF
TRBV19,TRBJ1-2,CASSDPGQGNYGYTF
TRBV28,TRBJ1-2,CASSYPGHFMTGYTF
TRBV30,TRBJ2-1,CAWSRGTSYNEQFF
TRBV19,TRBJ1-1,CASSDRDSPMNTEAFF
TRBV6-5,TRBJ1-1,CASRDRVFDTEAFF
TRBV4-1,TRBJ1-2,CASSPGPTEINYGYTF
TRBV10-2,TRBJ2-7,CASSPQWLAASYEQYF
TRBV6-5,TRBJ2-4,CASRPQGAENIQYF
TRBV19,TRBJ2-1,CASSTPGQGWRNEQFF
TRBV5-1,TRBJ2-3,CASSFHSPGQGMDTQYF
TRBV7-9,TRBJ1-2,CASSLKDRAYGYTF
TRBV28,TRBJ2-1,CASSLFTGTSGDNEQFF
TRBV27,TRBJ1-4,CASSHADRGYEKLFF
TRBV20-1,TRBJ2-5,CSASRQQVETQYF
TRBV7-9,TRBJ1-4,CASSSGEIEKLFF
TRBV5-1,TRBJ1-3,CASSLDYMGNTIYF
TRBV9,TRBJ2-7,CASSVSTGSYEQYF
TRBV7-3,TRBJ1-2,CASSLVGQGNYGYTF
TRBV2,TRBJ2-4,CASSKTSYPFDQYF
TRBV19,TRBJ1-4,CASSVQGRQTNEKLFF
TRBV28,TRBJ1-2,CASRGRKDYGYTF
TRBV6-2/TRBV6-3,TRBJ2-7,CASSYFRGFYEQYF
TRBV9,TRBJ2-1,CASSPPAGLNYNEQFF
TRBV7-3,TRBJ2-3,CASSLSRPGGSDTQYF
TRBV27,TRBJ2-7,CASSFYRGSEQYF
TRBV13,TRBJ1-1,CASTFRGTGNTEAFF
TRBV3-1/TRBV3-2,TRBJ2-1,CASSPREGAGIYNEQFF
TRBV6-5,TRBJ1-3,CASRPRVSGNTIYF
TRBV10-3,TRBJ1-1,CAISELPGANTEAFF
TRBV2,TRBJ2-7,CASSVKDRVVVYEQYF
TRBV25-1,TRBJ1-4,CASSDTGAGEKLFF
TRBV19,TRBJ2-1,CASSIVKPGEQFF
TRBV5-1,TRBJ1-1,CASSLMTGGQTNTEAFF
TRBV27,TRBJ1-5,CASAWDRGSQPQHF
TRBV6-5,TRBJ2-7,CASSYGLRQYF
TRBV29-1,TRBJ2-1,CSVEGTSSYNEQFF
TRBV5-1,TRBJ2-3,CASSLAPSDTQYF
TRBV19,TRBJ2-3,CASSSGSVKSSTDTQYF
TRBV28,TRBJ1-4,CASQAGEKLFF
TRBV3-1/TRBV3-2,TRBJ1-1,CASSQGSLGDTEAFF
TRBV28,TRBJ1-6,CASSRQGFGSSSPLHF
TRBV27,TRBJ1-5,CASSPSGGRNQPQHF
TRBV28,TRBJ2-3,CASSFVTGHTGSGTDTQYF
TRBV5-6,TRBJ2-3,CASSLAGASTDTQYF
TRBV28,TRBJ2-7,CASSLRGGLAFGQYF
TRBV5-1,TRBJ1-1,CASSFRPSGDTEAFF
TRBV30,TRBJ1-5,CAWSAYTGNQPQHF
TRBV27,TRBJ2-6,CASSSTLSSGANVLTF
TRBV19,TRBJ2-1,CASSMGGGDPYNEQFF
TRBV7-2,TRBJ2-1,CASSSLAGVYNEQFF
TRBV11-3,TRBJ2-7,CASSLRTGSYEQYF
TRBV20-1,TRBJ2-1,CSASSGRVLNEQFF